Below, 25 T cell receptor beta chains from the same sample are listed, as sequenced in a study of shared clonotypes between healthy human individuals. Here immunoSEQ multiplex PCR was the method, and the copy in TCRdb shows in-frame clones only, minus some. The data show hundreds of thousands of clones, with around 96% seen just once and less than 0.12% held by the top ten. Naive CD8 cells comprised CD45RO-negative, CCR7-positively selected cells, excluding terminally differentiated effector memory CD45RA+ cells. Sequencing was done on a sample of naive CD8+ T cells sorted from blood. These receptors were taken from a woman in her 30s in good health.

The chain combines TRBV5-4 with TRBJ2-3; 10 bases are shared with TRBD2. V was pared by 3 bases and J by 0 bases, with 7 bases of the junction left unmatched. The CDR3 consists of 17 residues. Germline CDR1 and CDR2: SGHNT and YYREEE (reference sequence). CDR3 bases: TGTGCCAGCAGCTGGGATTTACTAGCGGGGAGCACAGATACGCAGTATTTT. It specifies CASSWDLLAGSTDTQYF.

This chain joins TRBV27 and TRBJ2-1, with TRBD1 matching 7 bases. The trim removed 10 bases at V and 5 bases at J, leaving 11 bases unmatched. The germline gives CDR1 MNHEY, CDR2 SMNVEV (reference sequence). This CDR3 spans 14 amino acids. The CDR3 here is CAIYRDSLHNEQFF. As DNA, the CDR3 is TGTGCCATCTACCGGGACAGCCTACACAATGAGCAGTTCTTC.

The rearrangement links TRBV13 to TRBJ2-1; 11 bases match TRBD2. CDR1 is PRHDT, CDR2 FYEKMQ, per germline (reference sequence). Losses at the gene ends were 4 bases for V and 0 bases for J; bases not matched to a gene: 5. The CDR3 has 17 residues. Here the CDR3 DNA reads TGTGCCAGCAGCTCAACTAGCGGGGGTAGCTCCTACAATGAGCAGTTCTTC. Translation: CASSSTSGGSSYNEQFF.

Concerning this clone: A read error may produce the germline difference seen at one junction end. The V and J genes are TRBV7-9 and TRBJ1-4; D gene uncertain. This CDR3 has 12 residues. Germline CDR1 and CDR2: SEHNR and FQNEAQ (reference sequence). DNA for the CDR3: TGTGCCAGCAGCCCCCCCGGGTCTTCCCCAGTCTTT. This gives the protein CASSPPGSSPVF.

This sequence joins TRBV13 and TRBJ2-1, with D hard to call. The germline gives CDR1 PRHDT, CDR2 FYEKMQ (reference sequence). With 6 bases removed from V and 2 bases from J, the gap between germline ends came to 11 bases. There are 14 residues in the CDR3. The CDR3 sequence: CASSEETTYNEQFF. The CDR3 nucleotides are TGTGCCAGCAGTGAGGAGACAACCTACAATGAGCAGTTCTTC.

V gene TRBV13 combines with J gene TRBJ2-2; TRBD2 agrees at 7 bases. J was trimmed by 1 base and V by 4 bases; bases with no gene match: 3. The CDR3 spans 15 residues. Germline V gives CDR1 PRHDT, CDR2 FYEKMQ (reference sequence). CDR3 residues: CASSSTSENTGELFF. The CDR3 DNA reads as TGTGCCAGCAGCTCCACTAGCGAGAACACCGGGGAGCTGTTTTTT.

The chain couples TRBV29-1 to TRBJ2-5; D may be TRBD1 (6 bases). The germline V gene has CDR1 SQVTM and CDR2 ANQGSEA. V dropped 8 bases and J dropped 1 base, with 14 bases sitting between them. This CDR3 has 13 residues. As DNA, the CDR3 is TGCAGCTCCAGGGGAGAACCCCAAGAGACCCAGTACTTC. Protein: CSSRGEPQETQYF.

Worth noting for this clone: Germline and junction disagree at one end, which may indicate a read error. This chain links TRBV5-8 with TRBJ2-7, with 7 nucleotides matching TRBD1. The CDR3 is 12 amino acids. CDR1 is SGHTS and CDR2 is YDEGEE in the germline V gene. CDR3 amino acids: CASSLSGTAKSF. The CDR3, as DNA: TGTGCCAGCAGCTTGTCCGGGACAGCTAAGAGCTTC.

V usage is TRBV11-2 and J usage is TRBJ2-2; 9 positions match TRBD2. This CDR3 contains 12 residues. Germline V CDR1 and CDR2: SGHAT, FQNNGV. Here the CDR3 DNA reads TGTGCTGGCGGGGGGGTCGCCGGGGAGCTGTTTTTT. This translates into CAGGGVAGELFF.

V and J are TRBV2 and TRBJ2-1; D remains unclear. Germline loops: CDR1 SNHLY, CDR2 FYNNEI. Trimming stripped 7 bases from V and 7 bases from J, with 17 bases between. The CDR3 has 14 amino acids. The CDR3 sequence is CASTYSLPTNEQFF. For the CDR3, the DNA is TGTGCCAGCACCTACAGCCTTCCAACTAATGAGCAGTTCTTC.

The CDR3 nucleotides read TGCGCCAGCAGTGTCGGAGAGGGTAGCACTGAAGCTTTCTTT. Translation: CASSVGEGSTEAFF. This chain links TRBV10-1 with TRBJ1-1, with D hard to call. The CDR3 is made up of 14 amino acids. Deletions cut 4 bases from V and 4 bases from J, with 13 bases between. Germline CDR1 is WNHNN and CDR2 is SYGVQD (reference sequence).

The rearrangement uses TRBV5-1 and TRBJ2-7, with 12 bases identical to TRBD2. After removal of 0 bases from V and 4 bases from J, the junction contained 8 bases not matched to a gene. Per the germline V gene, CDR1 is SGHRS and CDR2 is YFSETQ. The CDR3 has 17 amino acids. CDR3 sequence (DNA): TGCGCCAGCAGCTTGGCTCGACTAGCGGGAGTAGTGTACGAGCAGTACTTC. As protein: CASSLARLAGVVYEQYF. Full variable domain (remainder filled in from reference TRBV5-1 and TRBJ2-7): KAGVTQTPRYLIKTRGQQVTLSCSPISGHRSVSWYQQTPGQGLQFLFEYFSETQRNKGNFPGRFSGRQFSNSRSEMNVSTLELGDSALYLCASSLARLAGVVYEQYFGPGTRLTVT.

The gene calls are TRBV15 and TRBJ2-1, with D tentatively TRBD1 or TRBD2 (5 bases each). The CDR3 consists of 16 residues. V was pared by 0 bases and J by 6 bases, with 15 bases between. Germline V gene lookup returns CDR1 LNHNV and CDR2 YYDKDF (reference sequence). CDR3 in amino acids: CATSREPGPEGNEQFF. The DNA of the CDR3 is TGTGCCACCAGCAGAGAACCGGGACCAGAAGGCAATGAGCAGTTCTTC. The full variable domain, completed using reference TRBV15 and TRBJ2-1, is DAMVIQNPRYQVTQFGKPVTLSCSQTLNHNVMYWYQQKSSQAPKLLFHYYDKDFNNEADTPDNFQSRRPNTSFCFLDIRSPGLGDTAMYLCATSREPGPEGNEQFFGPGTRLTVL.

J is TRBJ2-2 and V is TRBV28; 8 nucleotides agree with TRBD1. This CDR3 is built from 13 residues. CDR1 is MDHEN, CDR2 SYDVKM, per germline. The V gene end was trimmed by 6 bases and the J gene end by 5 bases; junction bases not matched to a gene: 2. CDR3: CASRRTGTGELFF. Here the CDR3 DNA reads TGTGCCAGCAGGCGGACAGGGACCGGGGAGCTGTTTTTT.

This clone turned up a few times. The rearrangement joins TRBV2 to TRBJ1-2, with unresolved D. The CDR3 length is 11 residues. Germline lookup yields CDR1 SNHLY and CDR2 FYNNEI. V shed 9 bases and J shed 8 bases, with 13 bases lying between them. As DNA, the CDR3 is TGTGCCAGTGGTGGCTCTGGGGGCTACACCTTC. This codes for CASGGSGGYTF.

The chain uses TRBV7-9 and TRBJ1-3, with 7 bases identical to TRBD1. Germline lookup yields CDR1 SEHNR and CDR2 FQNEAQ (reference sequence). V was clipped by 2 bases and J by 0 bases; unmatched bases: 13. There are 19 residues in the CDR3. The CDR3 spells CASSLPWDSLTISGNTIYF. CDR3 nucleotide sequence: TGTGCCAGCAGCTTACCCTGGGACAGCCTAACGATCTCTGGAAACACCATATATTTT.

V usage is TRBV5-5 and J usage is TRBJ1-5; 7 bases fit TRBD1. The CDR3 has 15 amino acids. V dropped 3 bases and J dropped 4; count of bases not matched to a gene: 7. The germline CDR1 and CDR2 sequences are SGHKS and YYEKEE (reference sequence). This CDR3 reads CASSSHRGSNQPQHF. CDR3 bases: TGTGCCAGCAGCTCCCACAGGGGTTCTAATCAGCCCCAGCATTTT.

J is TRBJ1-1 and V is TRBV28; the D gene is possibly TRBD1 (6 bases). This CDR3 comprises 15 residues. Deletions cut 5 bases from V and 7 bases from J, with 20 bases between. Germline values: CDR1 MDHEN, CDR2 SYDVKM. The DNA of the CDR3 is TGTGCCAGCAGTACAACAACAGGGCCTCCGGGTGAAGCTTTCTTT. This encodes CASSTTTGPPGEAFF. The full variable domain, rest sourced from reference TRBV28 and TRBJ1-1, is DVKVTQSSRYLVKRTGEKVFLECVQDMDHENMFWYRQDPGLGLRLIYFSYDVKMKEKGDIPEGYSVSREKKERFSLILESASTNQTSMYLCASSTTTGPPGEAFFGQGTRLTVV.

This chain uses TRBV29-1 with TRBJ1-1; TRBD1 matches 8 bases. The CDR3 is 14 amino acids. J lost 5 bases, V lost 2 bases, and 7 bases had no gene match. CDR1 and CDR2 from the germline V gene are SQVTM and ANQGSEA. The chain's CDR3 is CSVEPWDRTTEAFF. In DNA, the CDR3 is TGCAGCGTTGAACCGTGGGACAGGACTACTGAAGCTTTCTTT.

The chain uses TRBV4-1 and TRBJ1-6; no definite D call. Trimming stripped 1 base from V and 5 bases from J, with 9 bases between. The CDR3 spans 15 residues. The germline gives CDR1 MGHRA, CDR2 YSYEKL. CDR3 amino acids: CASSQASQDNSPLHF. Written as DNA, the CDR3 is TGCGCCAGCAGCCAAGCGTCGCAAGATAATTCACCCCTCCACTTT.

V and J are TRBV7-2 and TRBJ2-7, with TRBD2 matching over 9 bases. Germline V gives CDR1 SGHTA, CDR2 FQGNSA. V trimming: 5 bases; J trimming: 7 bases; junction bases outside the gene matches: 12. The CDR3 has 15 residues. CDR3 DNA: TGTGCCAGCAGCGTCGCGCAAGCGGGAGGTCGGGAGCAGTACTTC. Translated: CASSVAQAGGREQYF.

The chain couples TRBV29-1 to TRBJ2-3; D unclear. The CDR3 is 16 amino acids. V lost 0 bases to trimming and J lost 7 bases, with 20 bases between them. Looked up from germline, CDR1 is SQVTM and CDR2 is ANQGSEA. The CDR3 DNA reads as TGCAGCGTTGAAGAGCCGGGCCTCAACGAGATAAATACGCAGTATTTT. Amino acids: CSVEEPGLNEINTQYF.

The V call is TRBV28, the J call TRBJ2-1, with D possibly matching TRBD2 (6 bases). Trimming took off 2 bases at V and 4 bases at J, with 15 bases between the two ends. CDR1 MDHEN and CDR2 SYDVKM come from the germline V gene. The CDR3 loop spans 16 amino acids. The CDR3 protein is CASSLKGLANYNEQFF. DNA of the CDR3: TGTGCCAGCAGTTTAAAGGGTCTAGCGAATTACAATGAGCAGTTCTTC.

As to this clone: One end of the junction is discordant with germline, which a read error may explain. The chain links TRBV4-1 to TRBJ2-5; 7 bases agree with TRBD1. This CDR3 has 15 amino acids. CDR1 and CDR2 (germline): MGHRA, YSYEKL. The CDR3 bases are TGCGCCAGCGGCCAAGTCCGGGACAGTAAAGAGACCCAGTACTTC. Translated, it gives CASGQVRDSKETQYF.

The chain carries TRBV27 and TRBJ2-1; D gene uncertain. Germline CDR1 reads MNHEY; CDR2 reads SMNVEV (reference sequence). Trimming took 5 bases from V and 6 from J, leaving 11 bases between them. This CDR3 has 13 amino acids. CDR3 DNA: TGTGCCAGCAGTCGCGGCCTCCCCAATGAGCAGTTCTTC. Its protein is CASSRGLPNEQFF.